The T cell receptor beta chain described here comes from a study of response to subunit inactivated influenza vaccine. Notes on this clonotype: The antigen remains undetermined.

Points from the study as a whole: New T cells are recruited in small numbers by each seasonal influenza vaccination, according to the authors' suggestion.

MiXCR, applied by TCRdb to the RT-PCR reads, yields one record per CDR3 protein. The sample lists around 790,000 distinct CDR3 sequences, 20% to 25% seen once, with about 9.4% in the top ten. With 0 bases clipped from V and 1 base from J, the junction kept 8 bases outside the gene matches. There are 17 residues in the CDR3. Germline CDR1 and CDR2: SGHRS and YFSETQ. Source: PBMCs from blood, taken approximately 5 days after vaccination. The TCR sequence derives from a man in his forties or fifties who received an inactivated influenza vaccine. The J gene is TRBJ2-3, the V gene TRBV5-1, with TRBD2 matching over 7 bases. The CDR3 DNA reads TGCGCCAGCAGCTTGGCCAGTTCTAGCGGTGGCACAGATACGCAGTATTTT. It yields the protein CASSLASSSGGTDTQYF.